Given below is one T cell receptor beta chain in context. The antigen remains unidentified. This specimen belongs to a study of identical twins. One entry per CDR3 protein, called by TCRdb with MiXCR from the 5' RACE reads. There are 400,000 to 500,000 distinct CDR3 sequences in the sample; roughly 13% occur only once, and more than 0.8% lies in the top ten. The study's findings and limits: Beta out-of-frame sequences showed weaker excess twin sharing. Low generation-probability sequences were in excess among twin-shared out-of-frame alpha sequences.

This CDR3 region has 15 residues. Trimming cost V 3 bases and J 2 bases, with 12 bases left between them. Germline loops: CDR1 KGHSH, CDR2 LQKENI. The same sample was also studied in work on yellow fever vaccine responses in identical twins.

Sequencing was carried out using CD4+ T cells sorted from blood. The chain is built from TRBV18 and TRBJ2-3, with D hard to call. The receptor's source is a woman between 18 and 29 years old in good health. The chain's CDR3 is CASSPSAGPTDTQYF. CDR3 coding DNA: TGTGCCAGCTCACCCTCGGCTGGCCCCACAGATACGCAGTATTTT. Full variable domain (rest looked up from reference TRBV18 and TRBJ2-3): NAGVMQNPRHLVRRRGQEARLRCSPMKGHSHVYWYRQLPEEGLKFMVYLQKENIIDESGMPKERFSAEFPKEGPSILRIQQVVRGDSAAYFCASSPSAGPTDTQYFGPGTRLTVL.